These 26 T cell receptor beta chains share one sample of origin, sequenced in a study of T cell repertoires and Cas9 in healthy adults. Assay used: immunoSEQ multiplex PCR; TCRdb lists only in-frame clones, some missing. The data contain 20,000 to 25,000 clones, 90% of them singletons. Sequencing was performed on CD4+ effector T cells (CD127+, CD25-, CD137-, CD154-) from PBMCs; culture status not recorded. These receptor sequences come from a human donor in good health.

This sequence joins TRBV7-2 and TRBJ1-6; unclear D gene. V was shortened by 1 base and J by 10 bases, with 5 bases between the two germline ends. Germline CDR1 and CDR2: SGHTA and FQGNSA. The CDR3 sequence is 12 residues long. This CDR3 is CASSLVSSPLHF. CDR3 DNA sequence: TGTGCCAGCAGCTTAGTAAGCTCACCCCTCCACTTT.

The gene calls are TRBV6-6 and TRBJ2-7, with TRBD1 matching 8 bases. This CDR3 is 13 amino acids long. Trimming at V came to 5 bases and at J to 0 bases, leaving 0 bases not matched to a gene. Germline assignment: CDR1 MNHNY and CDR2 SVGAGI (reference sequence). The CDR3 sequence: CASSGTGSYEQYF. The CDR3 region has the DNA TGTGCCAGCAGTGGGACAGGCTCCTACGAGCAGTACTTC.

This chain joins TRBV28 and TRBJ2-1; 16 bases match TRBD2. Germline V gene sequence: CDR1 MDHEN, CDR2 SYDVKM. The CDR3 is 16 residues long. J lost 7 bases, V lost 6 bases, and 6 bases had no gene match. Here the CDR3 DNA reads TGTGCCAGCAGCTCCTCGGGACTAGCGGGGGGGAATGAGCAGTTCTTC. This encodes CASSSSGLAGGNEQFF.

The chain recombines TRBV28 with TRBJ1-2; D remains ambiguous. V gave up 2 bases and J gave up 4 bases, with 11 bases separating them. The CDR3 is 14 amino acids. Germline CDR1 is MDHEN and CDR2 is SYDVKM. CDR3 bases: TGTGCCAGCAGTTTAGGGTCCGAAGTCTATGGCTACACCTTC. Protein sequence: CASSLGSEVYGYTF.

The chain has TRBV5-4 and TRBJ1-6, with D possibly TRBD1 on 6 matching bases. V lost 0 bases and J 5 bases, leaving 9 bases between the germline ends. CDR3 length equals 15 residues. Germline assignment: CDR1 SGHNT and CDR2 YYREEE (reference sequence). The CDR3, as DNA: TGTGCCAGCAGCTTGGATGCAGGGGATAATTCACCCCTCCACTTT. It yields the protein CASSLDAGDNSPLHF.

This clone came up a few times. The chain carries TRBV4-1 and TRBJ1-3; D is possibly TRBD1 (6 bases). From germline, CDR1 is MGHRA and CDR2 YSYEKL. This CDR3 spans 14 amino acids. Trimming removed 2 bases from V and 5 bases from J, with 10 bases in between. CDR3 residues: CASSQPGARNTIYF. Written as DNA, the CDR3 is TGCGCCAGCAGCCAACCAGGGGCTCGAAACACCATATATTTT.

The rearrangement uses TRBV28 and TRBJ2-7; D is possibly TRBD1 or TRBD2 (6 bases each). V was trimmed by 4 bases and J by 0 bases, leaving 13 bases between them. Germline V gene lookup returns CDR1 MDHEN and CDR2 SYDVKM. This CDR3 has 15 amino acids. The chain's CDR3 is CASSSGGLGSYEQYF. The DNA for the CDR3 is TGTGCCAGCAGTTCCGGGGGCTTAGGCTCCTACGAGCAGTACTTC.

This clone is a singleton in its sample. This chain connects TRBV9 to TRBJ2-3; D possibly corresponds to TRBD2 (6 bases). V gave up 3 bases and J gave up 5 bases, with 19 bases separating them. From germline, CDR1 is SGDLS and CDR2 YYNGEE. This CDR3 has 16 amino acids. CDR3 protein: CASSGSRGLPRDTQYF. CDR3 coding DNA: TGTGCCAGCAGCGGCAGCCGGGGACTTCCCAGAGATACGCAGTATTTT.

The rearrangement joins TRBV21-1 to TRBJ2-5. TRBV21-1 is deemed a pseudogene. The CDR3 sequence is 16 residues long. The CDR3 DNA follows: TGTGCCAGCAGCTCCCGGGGAGGGGGCGGGATGGAGACCCAGTACTTC. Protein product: CASSSRGGGGMETQYF.

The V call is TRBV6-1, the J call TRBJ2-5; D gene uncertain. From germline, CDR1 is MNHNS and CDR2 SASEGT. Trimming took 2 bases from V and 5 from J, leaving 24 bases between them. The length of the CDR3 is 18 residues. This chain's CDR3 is CASSERSTEITFRETQYF. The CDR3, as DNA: TGTGCCAGCAGTGAACGGTCCACGGAGATAACGTTTAGGGAGACCCAGTACTTC.

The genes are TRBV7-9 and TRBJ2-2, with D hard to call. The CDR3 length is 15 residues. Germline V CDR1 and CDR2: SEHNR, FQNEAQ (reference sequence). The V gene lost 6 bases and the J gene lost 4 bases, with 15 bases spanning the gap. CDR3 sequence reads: CASRHSAAFTGELFF. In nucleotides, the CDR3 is TGTGCCAGCAGACACAGCGCCGCTTTCACCGGGGAGCTGTTTTTT.

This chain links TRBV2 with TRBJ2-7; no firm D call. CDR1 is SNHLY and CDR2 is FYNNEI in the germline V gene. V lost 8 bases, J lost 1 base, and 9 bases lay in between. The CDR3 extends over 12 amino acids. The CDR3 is CASRQLSYEQYF. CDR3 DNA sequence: TGTGCCAGCCGACAACTATCCTACGAGCAGTACTTC. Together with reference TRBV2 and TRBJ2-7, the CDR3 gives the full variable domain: EPEVTQTPSHQVTQMGQEVILRCVPISNHLYFYWYRQILGQKVEFLVSFYNNEISEKSEIFDDQFSVERPDGSNFTLKIRSTKLEDSAMYFCASRQLSYEQYFGPGTRLTVT.

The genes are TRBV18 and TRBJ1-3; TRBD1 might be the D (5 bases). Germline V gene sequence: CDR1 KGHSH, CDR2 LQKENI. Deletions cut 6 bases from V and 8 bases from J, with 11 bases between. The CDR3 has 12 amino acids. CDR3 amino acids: CASSPRGDTIYF. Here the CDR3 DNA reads TGTGCCAGCTCTCCAAGGGGAGACACCATATATTTT.

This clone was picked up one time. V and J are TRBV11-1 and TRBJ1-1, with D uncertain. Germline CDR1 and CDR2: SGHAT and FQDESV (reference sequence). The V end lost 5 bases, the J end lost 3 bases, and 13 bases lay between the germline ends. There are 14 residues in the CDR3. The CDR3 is CASSRHRLDTEAFF. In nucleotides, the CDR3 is TGTGCCAGCAGCCGACACCGGCTTGACACTGAAGCTTTCTTT.

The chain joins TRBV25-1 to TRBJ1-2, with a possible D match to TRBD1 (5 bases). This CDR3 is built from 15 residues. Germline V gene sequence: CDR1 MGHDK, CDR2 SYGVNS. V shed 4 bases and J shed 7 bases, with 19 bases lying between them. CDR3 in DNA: TGTGCCAGCAGTGGGGAGAGGGGCAGGGTGACTGGCTACACCTTC. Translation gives CASSGERGRVTGYTF.

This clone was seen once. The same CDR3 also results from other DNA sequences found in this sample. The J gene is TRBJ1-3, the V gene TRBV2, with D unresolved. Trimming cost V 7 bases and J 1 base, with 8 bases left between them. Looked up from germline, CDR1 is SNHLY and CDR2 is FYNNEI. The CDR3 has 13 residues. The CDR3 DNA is TGTGCCAGCACCGAGGATTCTGGAAACACCATATATTTT. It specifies CASTEDSGNTIYF. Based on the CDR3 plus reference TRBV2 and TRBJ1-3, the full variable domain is EPEVTQTPSHQVTQMGQEVILRCVPISNHLYFYWYRQILGQKVEFLVSFYNNEISEKSEIFDDQFSVERPDGSNFTLKIRSTKLEDSAMYFCASTEDSGNTIYFGEGSWLTVV.

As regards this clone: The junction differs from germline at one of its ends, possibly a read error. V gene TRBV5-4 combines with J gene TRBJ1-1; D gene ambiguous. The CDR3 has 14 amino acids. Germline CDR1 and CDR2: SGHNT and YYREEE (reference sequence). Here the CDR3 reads CASSLTGVSTEASF. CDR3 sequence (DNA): TGTGCCAGCAGCTTGACGGGCGTGAGCACTGAAGCTTCCTTT.

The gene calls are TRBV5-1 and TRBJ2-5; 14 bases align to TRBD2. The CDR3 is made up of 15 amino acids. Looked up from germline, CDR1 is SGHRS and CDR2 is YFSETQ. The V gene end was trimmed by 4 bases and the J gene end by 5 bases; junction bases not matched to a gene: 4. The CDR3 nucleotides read TGCGCCAGCAGCGAAGGGACTAGCGGGGGTGAGACCCAGTACTTC. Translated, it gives CASSEGTSGGETQYF.

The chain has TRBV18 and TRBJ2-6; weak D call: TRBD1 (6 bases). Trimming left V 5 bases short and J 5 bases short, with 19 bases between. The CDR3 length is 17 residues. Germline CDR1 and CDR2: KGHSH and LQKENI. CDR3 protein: CASSGGMDQSRANVLTF. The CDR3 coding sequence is TGTGCCAGCTCAGGGGGCATGGACCAAAGTCGGGCCAACGTCCTGACTTTC.

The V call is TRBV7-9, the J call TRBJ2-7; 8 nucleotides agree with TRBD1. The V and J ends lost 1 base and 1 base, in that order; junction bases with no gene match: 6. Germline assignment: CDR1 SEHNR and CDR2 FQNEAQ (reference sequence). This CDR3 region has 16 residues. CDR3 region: CASSLEEQGASYEQYF. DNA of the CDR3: TGTGCCAGCAGCTTAGAAGAGCAGGGGGCTTCCTACGAGCAGTACTTC.

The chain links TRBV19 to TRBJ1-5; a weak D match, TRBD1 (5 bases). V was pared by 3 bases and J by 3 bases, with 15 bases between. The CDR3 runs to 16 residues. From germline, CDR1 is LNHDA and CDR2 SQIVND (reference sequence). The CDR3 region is CASSIRRGLLNQPQHF. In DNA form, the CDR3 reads TGTGCCAGTAGTATTCGCCGGGGCCTACTCAATCAGCCCCAGCATTTT.

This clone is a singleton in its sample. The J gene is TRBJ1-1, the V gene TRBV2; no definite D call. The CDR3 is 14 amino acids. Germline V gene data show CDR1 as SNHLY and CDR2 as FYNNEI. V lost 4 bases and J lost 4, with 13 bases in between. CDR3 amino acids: CASSAAKWGTEAFF. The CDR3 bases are TGTGCCAGCAGTGCGGCTAAGTGGGGCACTGAAGCTTTCTTT. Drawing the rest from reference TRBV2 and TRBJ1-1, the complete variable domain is EPEVTQTPSHQVTQMGQEVILRCVPISNHLYFYWYRQILGQKVEFLVSFYNNEISEKSEIFDDQFSVERPDGSNFTLKIRSTKLEDSAMYFCASSAAKWGTEAFFGQGTRLTVV.

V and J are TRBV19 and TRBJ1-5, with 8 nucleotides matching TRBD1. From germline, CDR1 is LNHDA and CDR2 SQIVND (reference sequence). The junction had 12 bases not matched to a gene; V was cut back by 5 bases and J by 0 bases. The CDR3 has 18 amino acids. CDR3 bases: TGTGCCAGTAGTGTGACAGGGGCCGGAACTAATAGCAATCAGCCCCAGCATTTT. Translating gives CASSVTGAGTNSNQPQHF.

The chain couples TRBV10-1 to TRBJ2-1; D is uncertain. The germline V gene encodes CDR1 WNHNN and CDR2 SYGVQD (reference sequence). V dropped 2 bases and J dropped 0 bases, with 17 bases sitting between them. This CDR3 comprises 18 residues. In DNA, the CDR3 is TGCGCCAGCAGTGAGGCGCCGGGCGACTTTTACTCCTACAATGAGCAGTTCTTC. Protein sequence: CASSEAPGDFYSYNEQFF.

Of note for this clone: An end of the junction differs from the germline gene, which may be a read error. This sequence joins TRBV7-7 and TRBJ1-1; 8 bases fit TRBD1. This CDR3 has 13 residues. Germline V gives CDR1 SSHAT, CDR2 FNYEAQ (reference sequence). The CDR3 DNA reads TGTGCTAGCAGCTTAGACAGGGGCACTGAAGCTTTCTTT. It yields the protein CASSLDRGTEAFF.

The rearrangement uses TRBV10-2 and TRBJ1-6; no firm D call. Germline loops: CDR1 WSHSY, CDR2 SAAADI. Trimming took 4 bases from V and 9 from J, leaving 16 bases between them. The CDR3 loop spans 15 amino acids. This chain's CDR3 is CASSAELSLGSPLHF. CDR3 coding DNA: TGCGCCAGCAGTGCGGAACTGAGTCTTGGTTCACCCCTCCACTTT.